The T cell receptor (beta chain) under discussion was sequenced for a study of shared clonotypes between healthy human individuals. Study-wide points: Among the subsets, naive ones generally showed larger estimated richness than memory ones.

This clone was seen a single time. Its matching antigen is unknown. Both subsets, CD45RA+ naive and CD45RA-negative memory, were split from the CD4+ cells. Some clones are missing from TCRdb's copy, which holds only in-frame ones; the method was immunoSEQ multiplex PCR. The data contain 300,000 or so clones, around 72% of them seen just once; the ten biggest clones take up about 9.3%. The clonotype was recovered from a man younger than 45 in good health. The sample taken for sequencing was memory CD4+ T cells sorted from blood. Subset meaning: CD45RA-negative fraction.

The CDR3: CASSSRGGPDQFF. The CDR3 bases are TGTGCCAGCAGCTCTAGGGGAGGGCCTGACCAGTTCTTC. J is TRBJ2-1 and V is TRBV5-6, with 7 bases identical to TRBD2. Germline CDR1 SGHDT, CDR2 YYEEEE. This CDR3 contains 13 residues. V was clipped by 3 bases and J by 13 bases; unmatched bases: 10.